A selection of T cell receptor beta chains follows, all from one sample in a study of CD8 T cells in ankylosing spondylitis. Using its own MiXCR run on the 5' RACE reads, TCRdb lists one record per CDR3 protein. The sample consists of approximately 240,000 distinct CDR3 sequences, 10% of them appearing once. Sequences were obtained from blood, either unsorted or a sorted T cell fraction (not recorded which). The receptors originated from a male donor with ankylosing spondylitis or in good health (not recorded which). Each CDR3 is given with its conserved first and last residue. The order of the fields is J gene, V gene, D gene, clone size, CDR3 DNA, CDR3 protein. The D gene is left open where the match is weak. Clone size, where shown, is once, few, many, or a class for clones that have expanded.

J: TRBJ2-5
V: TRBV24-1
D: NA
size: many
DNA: TGTGCCACCAGTGATTCCCAAGGGGGGGAGACCCAGTACTTC
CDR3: CATSDSQGGETQYF

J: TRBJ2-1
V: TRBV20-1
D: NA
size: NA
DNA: TGCAGTGCTAGAGAAAGCAACTACAATGAGCAGTTCTTC
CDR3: CSARESNYNEQFF

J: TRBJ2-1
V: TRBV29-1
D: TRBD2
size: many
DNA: TGCAGCGTTGCTAGCGGGAGAGGTGTTTACAATGAGCAGTTCTTC
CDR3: CSVASGRGVYNEQFF

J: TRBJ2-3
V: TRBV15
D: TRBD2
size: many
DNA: TGTGCCACCACACCTAGCGGGAGGGCCACAGATACGCAGTATTTT
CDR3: CATTPSGRATDTQYF

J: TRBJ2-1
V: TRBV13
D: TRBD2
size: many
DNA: TGTGCCAGCAGCTTCCCACCACTAGCGGGACCTGACAATGAGCAGTTCTTC
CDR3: CASSFPPLAGPDNEQFF

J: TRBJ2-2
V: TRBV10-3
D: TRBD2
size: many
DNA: TGTGCCATCAGTGAGGTCGCGGGAGGGCCGCGAGGGGAGCTGTTTTTT
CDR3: CAISEVAGGPRGELFF

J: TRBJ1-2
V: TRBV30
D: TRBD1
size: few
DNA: TGTGCCTGGAGTGACGGGACAGGAGTGAATGGCTACACCTTC
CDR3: CAWSDGTGVNGYTF

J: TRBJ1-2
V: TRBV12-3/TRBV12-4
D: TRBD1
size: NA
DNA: TGTGCCAGCAGTTTGGCAGGGGGCGCTTACTATGGCTACACCTTC
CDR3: CASSLAGGAYYGYTF

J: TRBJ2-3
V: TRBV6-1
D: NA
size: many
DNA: TGTGCCAGCAGGGCCGGGGCCTTCACAGATACGCAGTATTTT
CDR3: CASRAGAFTDTQYF

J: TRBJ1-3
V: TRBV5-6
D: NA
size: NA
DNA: TGTGCCAGCAGCTCGGGACGGCGCGAACGCTCTGGAAACACCATATATTTT
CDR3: CASSSGRRERSGNTIYF

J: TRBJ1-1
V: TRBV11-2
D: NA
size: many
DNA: TGTGCCAGCAGCCGCTCGGGACTGAACACTGAAGCTTTCTTT
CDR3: CASSRSGLNTEAFF

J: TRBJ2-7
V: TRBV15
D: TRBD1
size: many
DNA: TGTGCCACCAGCAGATACCAGGGGGCCACCTACGAGCAGTACTTC
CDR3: CATSRYQGATYEQYF

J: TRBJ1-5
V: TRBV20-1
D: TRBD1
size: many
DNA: TGCAGTGCTAACAGGGGAGGGTATAGCAATCAGCCCCAGCATTTT
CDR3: CSANRGGYSNQPQHF

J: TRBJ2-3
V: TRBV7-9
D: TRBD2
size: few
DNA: TGTGCCAGCAGCTTAGATCCAGCGGGGGTCCCCACAGATACGCAGTATTTT
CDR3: CASSLDPAGVPTDTQYF

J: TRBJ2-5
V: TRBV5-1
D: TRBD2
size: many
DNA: TGCGCCAGCAGCTTGGGACTAGCGGGGGAGACCCAGTACTTC
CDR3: CASSLGLAGETQYF

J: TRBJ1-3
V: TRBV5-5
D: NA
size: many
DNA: TGTGCCAGCAGCCGGGACGGGAGCTCTGGAAACACCATATATTTT
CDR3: CASSRDGSSGNTIYF

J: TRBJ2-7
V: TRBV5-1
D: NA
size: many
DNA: TGCGCCAGCAGCTTGGAAGCACAGAACTACGAGCAGTACTTC
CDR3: CASSLEAQNYEQYF

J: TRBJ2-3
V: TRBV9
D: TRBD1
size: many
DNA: TGTGCCAGCAGCCCAGGACAGGCTACTATAAGCACAGATACGCAGTATTTT
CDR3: CASSPGQATISTDTQYF

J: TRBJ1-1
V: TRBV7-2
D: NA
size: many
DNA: TGTGCCAGCAGCTTAGTAGGTGGCGAATGGTGGAACACTGAAGCTTTCTTT
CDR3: CASSLVGGEWWNTEAFF

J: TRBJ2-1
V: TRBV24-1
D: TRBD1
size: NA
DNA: TGTGCCACCAGTCCCACGGGACAGCGAGGCGATGAGCAGTTCTTC
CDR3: CATSPTGQRGDEQFF

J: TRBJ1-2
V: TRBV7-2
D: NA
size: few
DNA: TGTGCCAACAGCTTAATCGTCGGCGGGTATGGCTACACCTTC
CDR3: CANSLIVGGYGYTF

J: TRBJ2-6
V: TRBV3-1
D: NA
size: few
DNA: TGTGCCAGCAGGCTGAGGACAGCTGGGGCCAACGTCCTGACTTTC
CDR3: CASRLRTAGANVLTF

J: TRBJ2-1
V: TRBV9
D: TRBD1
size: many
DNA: TGTGCCAGCAGTGCAACCGGGACAGGGGGCTATAATGAGCAGTTCTTC
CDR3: CASSATGTGGYNEQFF

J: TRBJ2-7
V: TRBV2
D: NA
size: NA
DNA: TGTGCCAGCAGTGAACAGATCTACGAGCAGTACTTC
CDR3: CASSEQIYEQYF

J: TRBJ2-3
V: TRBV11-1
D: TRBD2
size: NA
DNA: TGTGCCAGCAGCTTTTCTTACGGGACTAGCGGGAATACAGATACGCAGTATTTT
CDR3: CASSFSYGTSGNTDTQYF

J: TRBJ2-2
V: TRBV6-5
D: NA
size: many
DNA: TGTGCCAGCATTAACGGAGGGCCGGGGACCGGGGAGCTGTTTTTT
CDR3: CASINGGPGTGELFF

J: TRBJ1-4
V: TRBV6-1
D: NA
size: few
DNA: TGTGCCAGCAGTGGGGACATCCGGGCCGAAAAACTGTTTTTT
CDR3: CASSGDIRAEKLFF

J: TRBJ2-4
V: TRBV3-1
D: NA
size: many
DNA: TGTGCCAGCAGCCATGGAGGGGGCTTGAACATTCAGTACTTC
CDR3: CASSHGGGLNIQYF

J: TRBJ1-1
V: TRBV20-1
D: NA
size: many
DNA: TGCAGTGCTAGAGACCCTGGGGTAGGCGTCACTGAAGCTTTCTTT
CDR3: CSARDPGVGVTEAFF

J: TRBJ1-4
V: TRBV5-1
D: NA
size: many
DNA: TGCGCCAGCAGCCCCTCGGGAAAGGGGCTTGAAAAACTGTTTTTT
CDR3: CASSPSGKGLEKLFF

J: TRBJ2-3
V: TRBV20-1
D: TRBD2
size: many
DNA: TGCAGTGCAAATCTAGCGGGAGGGCGATTAGATACGCAGTATTTT
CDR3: CSANLAGGRLDTQYF

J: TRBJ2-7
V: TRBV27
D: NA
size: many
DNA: TGTGCCAGCAGCCCCCGTGGGGGGGGCTTTCGTGACTACGAGCAGTACTTC
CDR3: CASSPRGGGFRDYEQYF

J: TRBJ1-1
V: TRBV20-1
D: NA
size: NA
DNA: TGCAGTGCTAAGGGGGGGCTGAACACTGAAGCTTTCTTT
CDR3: CSAKGGLNTEAFF

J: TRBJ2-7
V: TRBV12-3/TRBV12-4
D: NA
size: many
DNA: TGTGCCAGCAGTTTGGGGGGGCCCAACGAGCAGTACTTC
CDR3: CASSLGGPNEQYF

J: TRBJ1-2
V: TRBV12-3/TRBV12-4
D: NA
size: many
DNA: TGTGCCAGCAGTTCTCTAGGACAGTTAGATGGCTACACCTTC
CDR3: CASSSLGQLDGYTF

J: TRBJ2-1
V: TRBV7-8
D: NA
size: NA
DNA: TGTGCCAGCAGCTTAGCCCAGGGATCGAATGAGCAGTTCTTC
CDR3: CASSLAQGSNEQFF